The count of the clone carrying this TCR beta chain is one. Its antigen is undetermined. These data belong to a study of PD-1 blockade in classical Hodgkin lymphoma. In the study overall: A 3 mg/kg intravenous dose of nivolumab was received by patients every 2 weeks.

Each patient relapsed following autologous stem cell transplantation, and prior brentuximab vedotin exposure differed. Some clones are missing from TCRdb's copy, which holds only in-frame ones; the method was immunoSEQ multiplex PCR. The profile shows fewer than 80,000 clones, 60% to 80% of them singletons. The CDR3 has 16 amino acids. Per the germline V gene, CDR1 is SGDLS and CDR2 is YYNGEE. Trimming stripped 0 bases from V and 1 base from J, with 11 bases between. Study-wide findings and caveats: Exclusion removed patients who began nivolumab under 1 year after ASCT. Complete responders showed a baseline diversity that resembled the diversity of newly diagnosed patients. The drivers behind the repertoire differences, possibly disease activity or prior therapy, remain undefined.

Specimen: peripheral blood mononuclear cells (PBMCs), collected before the second cycle of nivolumab. This TCR derives from a human donor with classical Hodgkin lymphoma. J is TRBJ1-3 and V is TRBV9, with no clear D. CDR3 DNA: TGTGCCAGCAGCGTAGGTCCGGGGATTTCTGGAAACACCATATATTTT. It specifies CASSVGPGISGNTIYF.